These 29 T cell receptor beta chains were all obtained from the same sample, sequenced in a study of cytomegalovirus exposure and HLA in healthy donors. The protocol was immunoSEQ multiplex PCR, while the TCRdb copy is restricted to in-frame clones and leaves out a portion. The data contain more than 130,000 clones, around 88% of them singletons. The sequenced material came from PBMCs. The receptors were gathered from a woman aged 18 to 35 in good health and CMV-seropositive.

A single count supports this clone. The chain couples TRBV7-9 to TRBJ2-5, with 7 bases lining up with TRBD1. Germline CDR1 and CDR2: SEHNR and FQNEAQ (reference sequence). The CDR3 runs 14 residues. The junction had 13 bases not matched to a gene; V was cut back by 5 bases and J by 10 bases. The CDR3 DNA is TGTGCCAGCAGCCCGGATGGGACAGCCCGATACCAGTACTTC. This gives the protein CASSPDGTARYQYF.

The gene calls are TRBV4-1 and TRBJ2-2; the match to TRBD2 covers 15 bases. This CDR3 has 19 amino acids. The ends lost 2 bases at V and 5 bases at J; junction bases unmatched: 9. The germline V gene encodes CDR1 MGHRA and CDR2 YSYEKL. The CDR3 here is CASSQTQGLAGGVTGELFF. CDR3 DNA sequence: TGCGCCAGCAGCCAAACCCAAGGACTAGCGGGAGGGGTAACCGGGGAGCTGTTTTTT.

The chain recombines TRBV29-1 with TRBJ2-5; TRBD2 aligns across 8 bases. Germline V lookup: CDR1 SQVTM, CDR2 ANQGSEA. The CDR3 length is 11 residues. Trimming removed 7 bases from V and 13 bases from J; junction bases left unmatched: 11. CDR3 nucleotides: TGCAGCGCCAAGTCAGCGGGGGCCTTGTACTTC. It specifies CSAKSAGALYF.

CDR3 sequence (DNA): TGTGCCAGCAGCCCAGACAGAGACACCGGGGAGCTGTTTTTT. This sequence encodes CASSPDRDTGELFF. This chain joins TRBV7-3 and TRBJ2-2; possible D gene TRBD1, 5 bases. The V end was cut by 5 bases, the J end by 3 bases, with 10 bases between. CDR3 length: 14 amino acids. Germline values: CDR1 SGHTA, CDR2 FQGTGA.

This CDR3 is CASSSQGANDKNIQYF. The CDR3 DNA follows: TGTGCCAGCAGCTCACAGGGGGCGAATGACAAAAACATTCAGTACTTC. The chain is built from TRBV9 and TRBJ2-4; 9 bases align to TRBD1. Germline V lookup: CDR1 SGDLS, CDR2 YYNGEE. The CDR3 is made up of 16 amino acids. V was clipped by 4 bases and J by 3 bases; unmatched bases: 8.

The chain combines TRBV7-9 with TRBJ2-7, with a tentative D call TRBD1 (5 bases). This CDR3 contains 14 residues. Trimming pared 7 bases from V and 2 bases from J, leaving 15 bases between. The germline CDR1 and CDR2 sequences are SEHNR and FQNEAQ (reference sequence). The CDR3 DNA sequence: TGTGCCAGCACGCCCGGACACCAACCCTACGAGCAGTACTTC. Translating gives CASTPGHQPYEQYF.

This sequence joins TRBV4-1 and TRBJ2-7; TRBD2 matches at 8 bases. Germline values: CDR1 MGHRA, CDR2 YSYEKL. After removal of 3 bases from V and 0 bases from J, the junction contained 1 base not matched to a gene. The CDR3 runs to 14 residues. The CDR3 region has the DNA TGCGCCAGCAGCCATAGCGGGGTCTCCTACGAGCAGTACTTC. This encodes CASSHSGVSYEQYF.

This chain links TRBV4-3 with TRBJ1-6; TRBD1 matches at 10 bases. Germline trimming cut 0 bases from V and 9 bases from J; bases unmatched to any gene: 2. Germline CDR1 reads LGHNA; CDR2 reads YSLEER. The CDR3 extends over 15 amino acids. The CDR3 nucleotides read TGCGCCAGCAGCCAAGATAGGACAGGGGGTTCACCCCTCCACTTT. Translation gives CASSQDRTGGSPLHF.

This chain links TRBV4-1 with TRBJ2-5; 8 bases fit TRBD2. This CDR3 is 13 amino acids long. Germline loops: CDR1 MGHRA, CDR2 YSYEKL. The trim removed 4 bases at V and 5 bases at J, leaving 3 bases unmatched. Here the CDR3 reads CASSLTGGETQYF. The CDR3 region has the DNA TGCGCCAGCAGCCTGACGGGGGGGGAGACCCAGTACTTC.

The CDR3 DNA reads TGTGCCAGCAGTGACTGGAGAGCCCGGGATGAGCAGTTCTTC. Translating gives CASSDWRARDEQFF. This sequence joins TRBV2 and TRBJ2-1; D unclear. This CDR3 is 14 amino acids long. V was clipped by 3 bases and J by 8 bases, with 14 bases between them. The germline CDR1 and CDR2 sequences are SNHLY and FYNNEI.

The rearrangement links TRBV7-3 to TRBJ1-1, with D possibly matching TRBD1 (5 bases). The CDR3 totals 13 residues. The germline V gene has CDR1 SGHTA and CDR2 FQGTGA. V was trimmed by 5 bases and J by 1 base, leaving 8 bases between them. This chain's CDR3 is CASSPTGNTEAFF. CDR3 in DNA: TGTGCCAGCAGCCCAACAGGGAACACTGAAGCTTTCTTT.

The V and J genes are TRBV30 and TRBJ2-7; 7 bases agree with TRBD2. The CDR3 is made up of 15 amino acids. Unmatched junction bases numbered 12, after V lost 4 bases and J lost 3 bases. Germline lookup yields CDR1 GTSNPN and CDR2 SVGIG (reference sequence). CDR3 in amino acids: CAWTPLGRGGYEQYF. The CDR3 DNA reads as TGTGCCTGGACCCCCCTAGGGAGGGGAGGCTACGAGCAGTACTTC.

This chain uses TRBV15 with TRBJ2-3; D remains ambiguous. Looked up from germline, CDR1 is LNHNV and CDR2 is YYDKDF (reference sequence). This CDR3 contains 16 residues. V shed 0 bases and J shed 0 bases, with 10 bases lying between them. For the CDR3, the DNA is TGTGCCACCAGCAGAGAAGCAAGCGCTAGCACAGATACGCAGTATTTT. Its protein product is CATSREASASTDTQYF.

V gene TRBV5-4 combines with J gene TRBJ1-1, with 8 bases aligning to TRBD1. V gave up 4 bases and J gave up 2 bases; unmatched junction bases: 1. The CDR3 is made up of 13 amino acids. In germline, CDR1 is SGHNT, CDR2 YYREEE (reference sequence). In nucleotides, the CDR3 is TGTGCCAGCAGCGACAGGGGTAACACTGAAGCTTTCTTT. Encoded protein: CASSDRGNTEAFF.

V gene TRBV9 combines with J gene TRBJ2-3; tentatively, D is TRBD1 (6 bases). Germline assignment: CDR1 SGDLS and CDR2 YYNGEE. Trimming took 0 bases from V and 6 from J, leaving 17 bases between them. The CDR3 is 16 residues long. CDR3 in DNA: TGTGCCAGCAGCGTAGGGCAGGGGTTAGCAGGTGATACGCAGTATTTT. It encodes CASSVGQGLAGDTQYF. The variable domain in full, with the rest retrieved from reference TRBV9 and TRBJ2-3, is DSGVTQTPKHLITATGQRVTLRCSPRSGDLSVYWYQQSLDQGLQFLIQYYNGEERAKGNILERFSAQQFPDLHSELNLSSLELGDSALYFCASSVGQGLAGDTQYFGPGTRLTVL.

CDR3 DNA: TGTGCCAGCAGCGTAGCTGGTAGCGGGGGCACAGATACGCAGTATTTT. It codes for CASSVAGSGGTDTQYF. V is TRBV9 and J is TRBJ2-3, with 8 bases lining up with TRBD2. Germline trimming cut 0 bases from V and 1 base from J; bases unmatched to any gene: 4. Germline assignment: CDR1 SGDLS and CDR2 YYNGEE. The CDR3 is made up of 16 amino acids.

The J gene is TRBJ2-7, the V gene TRBV21-1; TRBD2 is taken as the D call from the table, unchecked against the DNA. TRBV21-1 is noted as a pseudogene. The CDR3 contains 13 residues. The CDR3 spells CASSNPCSYEQYF. For the CDR3, the DNA is TGTGCCAGCAGCAATCCCTGTTCTTACGAGCAGTACTTC.

A few counts support this clone. The chain is built from TRBV5-1 and TRBJ1-1; D uncertain. The CDR3 loop spans 18 amino acids. Germline lookup yields CDR1 SGHRS and CDR2 YFSETQ. V was pared by 7 bases and J by 2 bases, with 27 bases between. The CDR3, as DNA: TGCGCCAGCCATGTTCAAGGCGCGGGAGGCACCTTAAACACTGAAGCTTTCTTT. Protein: CASHVQGAGGTLNTEAFF.

The rearrangement uses TRBV6-6 and TRBJ2-1, with 11 bases that match TRBD2. V lost 2 bases to trimming and J lost 5 bases; unmatched junction nucleotides: 5. CDR1 MNHNY and CDR2 SVGAGI come from the germline V gene (reference sequence). CDR3 size: 16 residues. CDR3 bases: TGTGCCAGCAGTTACCCACTAGCGGGGGAAGACAATGAGCAGTTCTTC. As protein: CASSYPLAGEDNEQFF.

The chain combines TRBV18 with TRBJ2-3; TRBD1 agrees at 9 bases. The trim removed 2 bases at V and 4 bases at J, leaving 4 bases unmatched. The CDR3 loop spans 15 amino acids. Germline loops: CDR1 KGHSH, CDR2 LQKENI. The CDR3 DNA reads as TGTGCCAGCTCACCAAGACAGGGGGGGGCAGATACGCAGTATTTT. The encoded protein is CASSPRQGGADTQYF. Supplemented by reference TRBV18 and TRBJ2-3, the full variable domain reads NAGVMQNPRHLVRRRGQEARLRCSPMKGHSHVYWYRQLPEEGLKFMVYLQKENIIDESGMPKERFSAEFPKEGPSILRIQQVVRGDSAAYFCASSPRQGGADTQYFGPGTRLTVL.

This clone appeared once. The chain carries TRBV6-1 and TRBJ2-7, with no clear D. There are 13 residues in the CDR3. Trimming shortened V by 3 bases and J by 0 bases, and 6 bases separated the two germline ends. Germline values: CDR1 MNHNS, CDR2 SASEGT. In nucleotides, the CDR3 is TGTGCCAGCAGTGACGGCGGCTCCTACGAGCAGTACTTC. The encoded protein is CASSDGGSYEQYF.

The gene calls are TRBV7-6 and TRBJ2-1; 9 bases align to TRBD1. V was pared by 4 bases and J by 6 bases, with 10 bases of the junction left unmatched. The germline V gene has CDR1 SGHVS and CDR2 FNYEAQ. This CDR3 is built from 16 residues. Here the CDR3 reads CASSSAARDRANEQFF. For the CDR3, the DNA is TGTGCCAGCAGCTCGGCGGCGAGGGACAGGGCCAATGAGCAGTTCTTC.

The rearrangement joins TRBV5-6 to TRBJ2-7, with D maybe TRBD1 (6 bases). Germline loops: CDR1 SGHDT, CDR2 YYEEEE. The CDR3 has 12 residues. Between the trimmed V and J ends, which lost 4 bases and 3 bases, there was a span of 8 bases. The chain's CDR3 is CASSQQGYEQYF. The CDR3 bases are TGTGCCAGCAGCCAACAGGGCTACGAGCAGTACTTC. Using reference TRBV5-6 and TRBJ2-7 for the parts outside the CDR3, the full variable domain is DAGVTQSPTHLIKTRGQQVTLRCSPKSGHDTVSWYQQALGQGPQFIFQYYEEEERQRGNFPDRFSGHQFPNYSSELNVNALLLGDSALYLCASSQQGYEQYFGPGTRLTVT.

The genes are TRBV4-3 and TRBJ1-6; weak D call: TRBD1 (6 bases). The V gene lost 4 bases and the J gene lost 10 bases, with 17 bases spanning the gap. Germline lookup yields CDR1 LGHNA and CDR2 YSLEER. This CDR3 spans 15 amino acids. This CDR3 is CASSRSGGPGSPLHF. CDR3 nucleotide sequence: TGCGCCAGCAGCCGTTCGGGGGGGCCGGGGTCACCCCTCCACTTT.

Only one count was recorded for this clone. The chain employs TRBV10-3 and TRBJ2-7, with D tentatively TRBD2 (5 bases). The CDR3 consists of 14 residues. Germline V gene lookup returns CDR1 ENHRY and CDR2 SYGVKD. V gave up 0 bases and J gave up 6 bases, with 12 bases separating them. The CDR3 region is CAISESGEGVEQYF. The CDR3, as DNA: TGTGCCATCAGTGAGTCCGGCGAGGGAGTCGAGCAGTACTTC.

The chain recombines TRBV6-5 with TRBJ1-6, with a weak D call TRBD1 (5 bases). Germline CDR1 MNHEY, CDR2 SVGAGI. This CDR3 is 13 amino acids long. V was clipped by 7 bases and J by 7 bases, with 11 bases between them. The CDR3 is CASTQGTNSPLHF. The CDR3, as DNA: TGTGCCAGCACCCAGGGTACGAATTCACCCCTCCACTTT.

The chain links TRBV7-2 to TRBJ1-2; 8 nucleotides match TRBD1. Germline assignment: CDR1 SGHTA and CDR2 FQGNSA. V was clipped by 5 bases and J by 4 bases; unmatched bases: 6. This CDR3 has 14 amino acids. In DNA, the CDR3 is TGTGCCAGCAGCCCGCGGGACAGGCCCTATGGCTACACCTTC. This sequence encodes CASSPRDRPYGYTF.

The chain employs TRBV6-5 and TRBJ2-2; a possible D gene is TRBD2 (6 bases). The CDR3 loop spans 15 amino acids. Germline V gene lookup returns CDR1 MNHEY and CDR2 SVGAGI. V was shortened by 2 bases and J by 4 bases, with 11 bases between the two germline ends. The CDR3: CASSYGGTATGELFF. DNA for the CDR3: TGTGCCAGCAGTTACGGGGGGACGGCCACCGGGGAGCTGTTTTTT.

This chain uses TRBV27 with TRBJ2-4; 8 bases align to TRBD1. The ends lost 8 bases at V and 6 bases at J; junction bases unmatched: 6. CDR1 and CDR2 (germline): MNHEY, SMNVEV (reference sequence). The CDR3 length is 13 residues. The CDR3 loop is CASALDRVNIQYF. The CDR3 bases are TGTGCCAGCGCATTGGACAGGGTAAACATTCAGTACTTC.